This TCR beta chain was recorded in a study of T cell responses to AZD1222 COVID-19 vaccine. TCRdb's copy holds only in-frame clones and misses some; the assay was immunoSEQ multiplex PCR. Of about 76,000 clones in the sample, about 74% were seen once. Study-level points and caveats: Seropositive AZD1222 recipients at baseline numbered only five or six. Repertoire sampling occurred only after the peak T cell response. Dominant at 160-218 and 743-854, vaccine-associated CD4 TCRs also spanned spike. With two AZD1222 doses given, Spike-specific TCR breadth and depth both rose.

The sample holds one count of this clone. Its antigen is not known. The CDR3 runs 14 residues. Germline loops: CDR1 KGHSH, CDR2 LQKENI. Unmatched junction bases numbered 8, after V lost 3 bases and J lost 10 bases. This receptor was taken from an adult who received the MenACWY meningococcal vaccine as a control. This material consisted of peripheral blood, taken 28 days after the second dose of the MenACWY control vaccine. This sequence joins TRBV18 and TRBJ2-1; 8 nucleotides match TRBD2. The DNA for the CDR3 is TGTGCCAGCTCACCCACCGGGAGGGCAGGGGAGCAGTTCTTC. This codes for CASSPTGRAGEQFF.